Following are 22 T cell receptor beta chains from one sample sequenced in a study of T-cell reconstitution after alpha-beta-depleted transplantation in children (dated by TCRdb to about 2016). Receptors were amplified or captured by PCR. The instrument given in TCRdb is Illumina HiSeq 2500. To normalize quantification of the TCRbeta repertoire, the TCR libraries were built with molecular barcoding that relied on unique molecular identifiers. TCRdb reanalyzed the raw reads on its own, using fastp at Q25 for trimming and MiXCR for clone calling, and kept in-frame beta chains. Every CDR3 protein is listed once, alongside the most common genes and DNA of its rows. For this sample there are around 600,000 distinct CDR3 sequences; over 9.5% appear just once. The ten largest clonotypes hold roughly 4% of the sample. The sample here was PBMCs from the stem cell graft donor, taken from the stem cell graft. All receptors come from a human donor who donated a stem cell graft to a child with acute myeloid leukemia.

The chain recombines TRBV9 with TRBJ2-5; 8 nucleotides align to TRBD2. J gave up 2 bases and V 0 bases, and 9 bases lay outside the gene matches. The CDR3 length is 17 residues. Looked up from germline, CDR1 is SGDLS and CDR2 is YYNGEE. CDR3 in DNA: TGTGCCAGCAGCGTAGGTAGAGGACTAGCCGGGCAAGAGACCCAGTACTTC. Translation: CASSVGRGLAGQETQYF.

This clonotype was found a few times. The chain joins TRBV28 to TRBJ1-1; D perhaps matches TRBD1 (5 bases). CDR3 size: 16 residues. Between the trimmed V and J ends, which lost 10 bases and 1 base, there was a span of 22 bases. Looked up from germline, CDR1 is MDHEN and CDR2 is SYDVKM. CDR3 nucleotides: TGTGCCATCAGATCTTTCCAGGGATCCAGGAACACTGAAGCTTTCTTT. This sequence encodes CAIRSFQGSRNTEAFF.

This clonotype was counted ten times or more. CDR3 bases: TGCAGCGCCCAGTCTGGGGCCAACGTCCTGACTTTC. The encoded protein is CSAQSGANVLTF. The chain employs TRBV29-1 and TRBJ2-6, with D uncertain. The CDR3 sequence is 12 residues long. Germline V gives CDR1 SQVTM, CDR2 ANQGSEA. The ends were cut back, 7 bases at V and 1 base at J, with 5 bases in the middle. Together with reference TRBV29-1 and TRBJ2-6, the CDR3 gives the full variable domain: SAVISQKPSRDICQRGTSLTIQCQVDSQVTMMFWYRQQPGQSLTLIATANQGSEATYESGFVIDKFPISRPNLTFSTLTVSNMSPEDSSIYLCSAQSGANVLTFGAGSRLTVL.

This clonotype was picked up many times. The V and J genes are TRBV6-2 or TRBV6-3 and TRBJ2-1, with 10 nucleotides matching TRBD1. Trimming cost V 6 bases and J 7 bases; bases outside gene matches: 12. CDR3 length: 16 residues. The V gene's germline CDR1 is MNHEY and CDR2 SVGEGT. The CDR3 DNA follows: TGTGCCAGCAGACCGCATCCGGGACAGGGGAAGAATGAGCAGTTCTTC. It codes for CASRPHPGQGKNEQFF.

This chain uses TRBV29-1 with TRBJ2-1; tentatively, D is TRBD1 (6 bases). Germline V CDR1 and CDR2: SQVTM, ANQGSEA. The V end lost 3 bases, the J end lost 6 bases, and 12 bases lay between the germline ends. The CDR3 consists of 13 residues. The CDR3 DNA is TGCAGCGTTGAGGGGGCCGGCCGCAATGAGCAGTTCTTC. It yields the protein CSVEGAGRNEQFF.

This clonotype was seen a handful of times. The chain recombines TRBV12-5 with TRBJ1-1; D may be TRBD1 (6 bases). Between the trimmed V and J ends, which lost 6 bases and 6 bases, there was a span of 20 bases. The CDR3 sequence is 15 residues long. Germline lookup yields CDR1 LGHNT and CDR2 FRNRAP. CDR3 loop: CASGPGIGRGPEAFF. In DNA, the CDR3 is TGTGCTAGTGGCCCCGGAATTGGGCGGGGGCCTGAAGCTTTCTTT.

This clonotype was counted only a few times. The chain has TRBV20-1 and TRBJ2-1, with D unclear. Germline V gene data show CDR1 as DFQATT and CDR2 as SNEGSKA (reference sequence). The CDR3 extends over 16 amino acids. The V and J ends lost 0 bases and 0 bases respectively, with 12 bases between them. DNA for the CDR3: TGCAGTGCTAGAGATGTTGTCCACGGCTCCTACAATGAGCAGTTCTTC. Translated: CSARDVVHGSYNEQFF.

The J gene is TRBJ2-7, the V gene TRBV29-1, with D possibly TRBD2 on 5 matching bases. Germline V gene lookup returns CDR1 SQVTM and CDR2 ANQGSEA. V was pared by 4 bases and J by 9 bases, with 10 bases between. CDR3 size: 10 residues. The chain's CDR3 is CSVAGEGQYF. The CDR3 nucleotides are TGCAGCGTTGCGGGCGAGGGGCAGTACTTC.

This clonotype was counted between two and nine times. V usage is TRBV20-1 and J usage is TRBJ2-1; 9 nucleotides agree with TRBD2. Germline V gene sequence: CDR1 DFQATT, CDR2 SNEGSKA (reference sequence). V shed 6 bases, J shed 5 bases, and the junction held 11 bases outside the gene matches. This CDR3 has 15 residues. Here the CDR3 reads CSASPLAGNNNEQFF. DNA of the CDR3: TGCAGTGCCAGCCCCCTAGCGGGAAACAACAATGAGCAGTTCTTC.

The V and J genes are TRBV12-3 or TRBV12-4 and TRBJ2-1, with D tentatively TRBD2 (5 bases). This CDR3 is built from 17 residues. The V gene lost 2 bases and the J gene lost 2 bases, with 16 bases spanning the gap. CDR3 coding DNA: TGTGCCAGCAGTTTATGGTCCCTAGCACAGACCTACAATGAGCAGTTCTTC. Translation: CASSLWSLAQTYNEQFF.

The V gene is TRBV20-1, the J gene TRBJ1-5; maybe TRBD1 (6 bases). Per the germline V gene, CDR1 is DFQATT and CDR2 is SNEGSKA (reference sequence). V shed 5 bases and J shed 6 bases, with 17 bases lying between them. This CDR3 has 14 residues. The chain's CDR3 is CSAPRQGGRQPQHF. The CDR3, as DNA: TGCAGTGCTCCCAGACAAGGGGGGCGTCAGCCCCAGCATTTT.

This clonotype was detected many times. The rearrangement links TRBV20-1 to TRBJ2-5; D not resolved. The V gene lost 3 bases and the J gene lost 4 bases, with 12 bases spanning the gap. Per germline, CDR1 DFQATT and CDR2 SNEGSKA (reference sequence). The CDR3 is 13 residues long. The CDR3 protein is CSASLVAGETQYF. CDR3 sequence (DNA): TGCAGTGCTAGTTTGGTAGCAGGAGAGACCCAGTACTTC.

With regard to this clonotype: This clone may be a read error of a much larger clone one base away. The final CDR3 position lacks the conserved phenylalanine or tryptophan, pointing to a likely read error. The chain links TRBV15 to TRBJ2-5, with D hard to call. Trimming shortened V by 6 bases and J by 4 bases, and 6 bases separated the two germline ends. The V gene's germline CDR1 is LNHNV and CDR2 YYDKDF (reference sequence). The CDR3 loop spans 11 amino acids. The CDR3, as DNA: TGTGCCACCAGGGTCGGAGAGACCCAGTACCTC. Translating it yields CATRVGETQYL.

The sample holds a few counts of this clonotype. The rearrangement links TRBV7-8 to TRBJ2-5; TRBD2 agrees at 13 bases. After removal of 5 bases from V and 5 bases from J, the junction contained 8 bases not matched to a gene. CDR1 is SGHVS and CDR2 is FQNEAQ in the germline V gene. The CDR3 sequence is 16 residues long. The CDR3 DNA reads TGTGCCAGCAGCCTCGGGACTAGCGGGAAGGGGGAGACCCAGTACTTC. Translated, it gives CASSLGTSGKGETQYF.

The sample holds many counts of this clonotype. V is TRBV27 and J is TRBJ2-1; the match to TRBD1 covers 7 bases. CDR1 and CDR2 from the germline V gene are MNHEY and SMNVEV (reference sequence). The junction had 16 bases not matched to a gene; V was cut back by 0 bases and J by 5 bases. The CDR3 loop spans 19 amino acids. The CDR3 reads CASSLSLIWGQRINNEQFF. The CDR3 bases are TGTGCCAGCAGTTTATCTTTAATTTGGGGACAGCGAATAAACAATGAGCAGTTCTTC.

The table lists this clonotype with many counts. The chain has TRBV12-3 or TRBV12-4 and TRBJ1-2; D gene unclear. V was trimmed by 5 bases and J by 0 bases, leaving 7 bases between them. This CDR3 has 13 residues. The CDR3 is CASSPTPNYGYTF. The CDR3 DNA reads TGTGCCAGCAGTCCAACACCTAACTATGGCTACACCTTC.

Many counts were recorded for this clonotype. This sequence joins TRBV12-3 or TRBV12-4 and TRBJ2-3, with 10 bases identical to TRBD2. V lost 2 bases and J lost 6; bases outside the gene matches: 8. The CDR3 length is 16 residues. In DNA, the CDR3 is TGTGCCAGCAGTTTACCCGGGACTAGCGTGAGGGATACGCAGTATTTT. This sequence encodes CASSLPGTSVRDTQYF.

The rearrangement joins TRBV7-2 to TRBJ2-3, with a weak D call TRBD2 (5 bases). Between the trimmed V and J ends, which lost 1 base and 14 bases, there was a span of 13 bases. The V gene's germline CDR1 is SGHTA and CDR2 FQGNSA. The CDR3 contains 12 residues. The CDR3 coding sequence is TGTGCCAGCAGCTTAGATGACTACACAAGGTATTTT. As protein: CASSLDDYTRYF.

The sample holds a few counts of this clonotype. J is TRBJ2-1 and V is TRBV12-3 or TRBV12-4, with 7 bases matching TRBD1. Losses at the gene ends were 4 bases for V and 9 bases for J; bases not matched to a gene: 12. The CDR3 totals 15 residues. The CDR3 region is CASSSKIDRAAEQFF. In nucleotides, the CDR3 is TGTGCCAGCAGTTCGAAGATAGACAGGGCGGCTGAGCAGTTCTTC.

This clonotype was detected a few times. This chain connects TRBV20-1 to TRBJ2-2; D uncertain. V lost 0 bases and J 0 bases, leaving 11 bases between the germline ends. The length of the CDR3 is 16 residues. Per germline, CDR1 DFQATT and CDR2 SNEGSKA (reference sequence). CDR3 in amino acids: CSARDTNSANTGELFF. In nucleotides, the CDR3 is TGCAGTGCTAGAGATACCAATTCCGCGAACACCGGGGAGCTGTTTTTT.

This clonotype was observed a handful of times. This rearrangement joins TRBV15 to TRBJ1-5, with 9 bases identical to TRBD1. V was pared by 3 bases and J by 7 bases, with 13 bases of the junction left unmatched. The CDR3 is 17 residues long. The germline V gene has CDR1 LNHNV and CDR2 YYDKDF (reference sequence). The CDR3 reads CATSRKGGTGGMQPQHF. CDR3 DNA: TGTGCCACCAGCAGGAAGGGGGGCACAGGGGGCATGCAGCCCCAGCATTTT.

The CDR3 DNA is TGTGCCAGCAGCTCCTCTGCCAAGGGCGTCGGAGAAAAACTGTTTTTT. It translates to CASSSSAKGVGEKLFF. The chain has TRBV28 and TRBJ1-4; D not resolved. Germline CDR1 MDHEN, CDR2 SYDVKM. The CDR3 covers 16 residues. V dropped 6 bases and J dropped 8 bases, with 22 bases sitting between them.